This T cell receptor beta chain was obtained from a study of early T cells in non-severe SARS-CoV-2 infection. The study's findings and limits: In VDJdb matching, anti-spike CD8 responses were favored while private and CD4 specificities went missing.

This clonotype has at least ten counts. Antigen: not known. TCRdb used MiXCR to reprocess the 5' RACE reads, holding one entry per CDR3 protein. The sample contains around 33,000 distinct CDR3 sequences, about 4.2% of which appear only once. The sequenced material came from whole blood. The TCR comes from an adult who was a healthcare worker with PCR-confirmed SARS-CoV-2 infection or an uninfected control (not recorded which).

CDR3 DNA: TGTGCCAGCAGCTTAGGGGGCGCATCTTTTGGGGCCAACGTCCTGACTTTC. It yields the protein CASSLGGASFGANVLTF. This chain joins TRBV13 and TRBJ2-6; D remains unclear. Trimming pared 0 bases from V and 3 bases from J, leaving 12 bases between. CDR3 length: 17 amino acids. Germline V lookup: CDR1 PRHDT, CDR2 FYEKMQ (reference sequence).